What follows are 3 T cell receptor beta chains derived from one specimen sequenced in a study of cytomegalovirus exposure and HLA in healthy donors. It was with 60 Vbeta and 13 Jbeta primers that the PCR ran. Clones were sequenced by immunoSEQ multiplex PCR, and TCRdb holds only the in-frame ones, with some missing. The data contain approximately 100,000 clones, around 80% of them singletons. What was sequenced was PBMCs. These receptor sequences come from a man between 35 and 55 years old in good health and CMV-seronegative.

V and J are TRBV19 and TRBJ1-5; 9 bases fit TRBD1. CDR1 and CDR2 (germline): LNHDA, SQIVND (reference sequence). The CDR3 spans 16 residues. Trimming took 6 bases from V and 0 from J; bases not matched to a gene: 6. CDR3 sequence: CASRTTGGSSNQPQHF. The CDR3 bases are TGTGCCAGTAGAACCACAGGGGGCTCTAGCAATCAGCCCCAGCATTTT. The full variable domain, in which reference TRBV19 and TRBJ1-5 provide the parts outside the CDR3, is DGGITQSPKYLFRKEGQNVTLSCEQNLNHDAMYWYRQDPGQGLRLIYYSQIVNDFQKGDIAEGYSVSREKKESFPLTVTSAQKNPTAFYLCASRTTGGSSNQPQHFGDGTRLSIL.

The chain links TRBV11-2 to TRBJ2-2, with 9 nucleotides matching TRBD1. CDR3 length: 17 residues. The junction had 12 bases not matched to a gene; V was cut back by 5 bases and J by 5 bases. The V gene's germline CDR1 is SGHAT and CDR2 FQNNGV. The CDR3 DNA follows: TGTGCCAGCAGCCCGAATAACCTGGGACAGGGAACCGGGGAGCTGTTTTTT. Its protein is CASSPNNLGQGTGELFF.

The chain employs TRBV13 and TRBJ2-1; the match to TRBD1 covers 10 bases. This CDR3 is built from 14 residues. Germline CDR1 and CDR2: PRHDT and FYEKMQ (reference sequence). With V trimmed by 4 bases and J by 8 bases, 5 bases remained unmatched. CDR3 sequence (DNA): TGTGCCAGCAGCTCGGGACAGGGGATATATGAGCAGTTCTTC. Translated: CASSSGQGIYEQFF.